What follows describes a single T cell receptor (beta chain). These data originate in a study of blood T cell repertoires in COVID-19. As for the study in general: Whether acute or convalescent, the COVID-19 samples came from the United States, Italy and Spain. Sample material is recorded as cDNA or gDNA derived from T cells, B-cell-depleted T cells, or PBMCs.

TCRdb's table, derived via immunoSEQ multiplex PCR, lists solely in-frame clones and lacks some. Of 60,000 to 75,000 clones in the sample, 85% to 90% are singletons; the top ten hold around 1.5%. CDR1 and CDR2 (germline): MNHEY, SMNVEV (reference sequence). This CDR3 comprises 14 residues. V dropped 3 bases and J dropped 8; count of bases not matched to a gene: 8. The V call is TRBV27, the J call TRBJ1-2; 8 bases fit TRBD1. The material sequenced was peripheral blood. The receptor was isolated from a human donor in a cohort sampled during active COVID-19. The CDR3 nucleotides read TGTGCCAGCAGTTTCCTGGACAGGGCTTCGGGCTACACCTTC. Its translation is CASSFLDRASGYTF.